The clone carrying this T cell receptor (beta chain) came up once. These data are taken from a study of blood T cell repertoires in COVID-19. Study in general: Acute and convalescent COVID-19 samples came from the United States, Italy and Spain.

In the authors' methods: Researchers report that nucleated cell counts were estimated from reference gene primer amplification. Produced via immunoSEQ multiplex PCR; TCRdb's table is partial and in-frame only. V, J and clone size were drawn from that table, and D and trimming were deduced from the DNA. The sample includes 200,000 to 250,000 clones, about 87% seen only once; the top ten take around 3.8%. Trimming pared 4 bases from V and 4 bases from J, leaving 15 bases between. This CDR3 is built from 15 residues. Germline values: CDR1 SGDLS, CDR2 YYNGEE. Cohort allocation depended upon clinical history that participants reported. Within 2 weeks before study entry, exposed participants met a COVID-19 case.

The sample consisted of PBMCs or T cells enriched from blood (not recorded which). The genes are TRBV9 and TRBJ1-3, with TRBD1 as a possible D gene (6 bases). This receptor was identified in a woman in her 30s who had been exposed to COVID-19. DNA for the CDR3: TGTGCCAGCAGCCCAGGCGGACAGCGAGGAAACACCATATATTTT. Its translation is CASSPGGQRGNTIYF.